The rows below give T cell receptor beta chains drawn from one sample of a study of CD8 T cells in ankylosing spondylitis. TCRdb passed the 5' RACE reads through MiXCR, listing each CDR3 protein once. This sample has approximately 100,000 distinct CDR3 sequences, with roughly 8.7% found just once. The sequencing input was blood, either unsorted or a sorted T cell fraction (not recorded which). The origin of the receptors is a male donor with ankylosing spondylitis or in good health (not recorded which). The CDR3 runs from the conserved cysteine through the conserved F or W. The D gene is left open where the match is weak. Size is omitted from some rows. Given values are once, few, many or a class for expanded clones.

TRBJ1-1 | many | 13 | . | TRBV20-1 | CSAREKGRTEAFF | TGCAGTGCTAGAGAGAAGGGGAGAACTGAAGCTTTCTTT
TRBJ2-3 | many | 16 | . | TRBV24-1 | CATSVPSGGGTDTQYF | TGTGCCACCAGTGTCCCAAGCGGAGGGGGCACAGATACGCAGTATTTT
TRBJ2-5 | many | 12 | . | TRBV20-1 | CSARHDGGTQYF | TGCAGTGCTAGACACGACGGTGGGACCCAGTACTTC
TRBJ2-1 | many | 12 | . | TRBV6-2/TRBV6-3 | CASNFPVNEQFF | TGTGCCAGCAATTTTCCCGTCAATGAGCAGTTCTTC
TRBJ2-1 | many | 16 | . | TRBV16 | CASSQSARGFYNEQFF | TGTGCCAGCAGCCAATCGGCCAGGGGCTTCTACAATGAGCAGTTCTTC
TRBJ1-6 | many | 14 | . | TRBV12-3/TRBV12-4 | CASSRRQEDSPLHF | TGTGCCAGCAGTAGACGACAGGAGGATTCACCCCTCCACTTT
TRBJ2-2 | many | 16 | . | TRBV4-1 | CASSQVGVANTGELFF | TGCGCCAGCAGCCAAGTCGGGGTAGCGAACACCGGGGAGCTGTTTTTT
TRBJ1-4 | many | 17 | . | TRBV20-1 | CSARDSWLGTENEKLFF | TGCAGTGCTAGAGATTCCTGGTTGGGGACGGAAAATGAAAAACTGTTTTTT
TRBJ2-1 | . | 16 | TRBD1 | TRBV5-1 | CASSLDVRTGGNEQFF | TGCGCCAGCAGCTTGGACGTCCGGACAGGGGGCAATGAGCAGTTCTTC
TRBJ2-3 | many | 15 | . | TRBV7-2 | CASSPTGATTDTQYF | TGTGCCAGCAGCCCTACGGGAGCTACCACAGATACGCAGTATTTT
TRBJ1-4 | . | 16 | . | TRBV7-2 | CASSPPPGEANEKLFF | TGTGCCAGCAGCCCTCCCCCGGGCGAGGCCAATGAAAAACTGTTTTTT
TRBJ2-1 | . | 14 | . | TRBV2 | CASSVRVRGKEQFF | TGTGCCAGCAGTGTAAGGGTGAGGGGGAAGGAGCAGTTCTTC
TRBJ2-1 | many | 16 | . | TRBV5-6 | CASSLFSSGEYNEQFF | TGTGCCAGCAGCCTGTTTAGCTCCGGGGAGTACAATGAGCAGTTCTTC
TRBJ2-3 | many | 14 | . | TRBV19 | CASSISPGTDTQYF | TGTGCCAGTAGTATTAGTCCCGGCACAGATACGCAGTATTTT
TRBJ2-5 | few | 11 | . | TRBV7-2 | CASRYQETQYF | TGTGCCAGCCGGTACCAAGAGACCCAGTACTTC
TRBJ1-5 | many | 14 | TRBD1 | TRBV30 | CAWSHSGGGQPQHF | TGTGCCTGGAGTCATTCAGGGGGCGGCCAGCCCCAGCATTTT
TRBJ1-1 | many | 16 | . | TRBV4-2 | CASSEGPGAGGTEAFF | TGTGCCAGCAGCGAGGGACCGGGGGCCGGCGGGACTGAAGCTTTCTTT
TRBJ1-5 | many | 18 | . | TRBV11-1 | CASSLASAGSGLGGPQHF | TGTGCCAGCAGCTTAGCCAGCGCGGGTTCTGGGTTGGGCGGGCCCCAGCATTTT
TRBJ2-3 | many | 16 | . | TRBV6-1 | CASSSEGAGVTDTQYF | TGTGCCAGCAGCTCTGAGGGGGCGGGGGTTACAGATACGCAGTATTTT
TRBJ2-2 | many | 14 | . | TRBV7-2 | CASVGRPNTGELFF | TGTGCCAGCGTAGGCCGCCCGAACACCGGGGAGCTGTTTTTT
TRBJ2-1 | many | 13 | . | TRBV7-9 | CASSPYRNNEQFF | TGTGCCAGCAGCCCCTACAGAAACAATGAGCAGTTCTTC
TRBJ2-3 | . | 15 | TRBD2 | TRBV7-2 | CASSLEGTSTNTQYF | TGTGCCAGCAGCTTAGAGGGGACTAGCACAAATACGCAGTATTTT
TRBJ1-5 | many | 13 | . | TRBV20-1 | CSAVMVGGQPQHF | TGCAGTGCCGTAATGGTGGGGGGTCAGCCCCAGCATTTT
TRBJ2-3 | many | 13 | . | TRBV5-1 | CASSGQEGDTQYF | TGCGCCAGCAGCGGGCAGGAGGGGGATACGCAGTATTTT
TRBJ2-5 | . | 14 | . | TRBV6-1 | CASFKTDSWRAQYF | TGTGCCAGCTTTAAAACGGACAGTTGGCGGGCCCAGTACTTC
TRBJ2-2 | many | 16 | TRBD2 | TRBV7-2 | CASSLAATSGTGELFF | TGTGCCAGCAGCTTAGCTGCGACTAGCGGCACCGGGGAGCTGTTTTTT
TRBJ2-3 | many | 14 | . | TRBV6-1 | CASSETGSTDTQYF | TGTGCCAGCAGTGAGACAGGTAGCACAGATACGCAGTATTTT
TRBJ2-2 | many | 14 | . | TRBV20-1 | CSASSQGIPGELFF | TGCAGTGCTAGCAGTCAGGGTATTCCCGGGGAGCTGTTTTTT
TRBJ2-5 | many | 14 | . | TRBV7-2 | CASSLMGRVETQYF | TGTGCCAGCAGCTTAATGGGCAGGGTAGAGACCCAGTACTTC
TRBJ2-7 | many | 14 | . | TRBV4-3 | CASSVLATHYEQYF | TGCGCCAGCAGCGTACTAGCCACGCACTACGAGCAGTACTTC
TRBJ2-7 | many | 13 | . | TRBV11-2 | CASCFGYSSEQYF | TGTGCCAGCTGTTTTGGGTACTCGAGCGAGCAGTACTTC
TRBJ2-7 | many | 15 | . | TRBV5-1 | CASSLAPGETYEQYF | TGCGCCAGCAGCTTGGCCCCAGGGGAAACCTACGAGCAGTACTTC
TRBJ2-1 | many | 12 | . | TRBV7-2 | CASSVLGGSEFF | TGTGCCAGCAGTGTGTTGGGGGGCTCTGAGTTCTTC
TRBJ1-6 | . | 19 | . | TRBV11-2 | CASSLRSERPSSYNSPLHF | TGTGCCAGCAGCTTAAGGTCGGAACGGCCGAGCTCCTATAATTCACCCCTCCACTTT
TRBJ2-1 | many | 14 | . | TRBV7-8 | CASSLGGSYNEQFF | TGTGCCAGCAGCTTAGGAGGATCCTACAATGAGCAGTTCTTC
TRBJ1-2 | many | 12 | TRBD1 | TRBV28 | CASSSSRGGYTF | TGTGCCAGCAGTTCGTCCAGGGGGGGCTACACCTTC
TRBJ1-2 | many | 14 | . | TRBV29-1 | CSVRTQGRNYGYTF | TGCAGCGTCAGAACACAGGGTAGAAACTATGGCTACACCTTC
TRBJ2-7 | . | 14 | . | TRBV5-1 | CASSGDRGGGEQYF | TGCGCCAGCAGCGGTGATCGAGGGGGAGGCGAGCAGTACTTC
TRBJ2-7 | few | 13 | TRBD2 | TRBV4-2 | CASSQGGGLEQYF | TGTGCCAGCAGCCAAGGGGGGGGACTAGAGCAGTACTTC
TRBJ2-1 | many | 15 | TRBD2 | TRBV20-1 | CSASAGGFLYNEQFF | TGCAGTGCTAGTGCGGGGGGGTTCCTTTACAATGAGCAGTTCTTC
TRBJ2-7 | many | 16 | . | TRBV3-1 | CASSHSGGLRTYEQYF | TGTGCCAGCAGCCATTCCGGGGGCCTGAGGACCTACGAGCAGTACTTC
TRBJ1-3 | few | 14 | . | TRBV27 | CASSSPSRGNTIYF | TGTGCCAGCAGTTCCCCGTCCCGTGGAAACACCATATATTTT